One and the same sample provided the 22 T cell receptor beta chains below, sequenced in a study of cytotoxic CD8 clonotypes in ibrutinib-treated CLL (dated by TCRdb to the early 2020s). The library relied on the immunoSEQ multiplex PCR assay. Imported from immuneACCESS, the table was reduced by TCRdb to in-frame sequences with V and J called. These copies leave out some clones; in studies compared against another copy, an unresolved V gene accounts for under half, and the cause of the remainder is not known. For this sample there are 150,000 to 200,000 clones; around nine tenths appear just once. The top ten clonotypes cover 3% to 3.5% of the sample. The time point label, as the study defines it: progressive disease on ibrutinib. The source was PBMCs, collected at disease progression, from a patient treated with ibrutinib. The origin of the receptors is a human donor with chronic lymphocytic leukemia.

The chain joins TRBV2 to TRBJ2-3; D is uncertain. This CDR3 comprises 15 residues. CDR1 SNHLY and CDR2 FYNNEI come from the germline V gene. Trimming took 4 bases from V and 2 from J, leaving 13 bases between them. As DNA, the CDR3 is TGTGCCAGCAGTGTGTTGACCGTATCCACAGATACGCAGTATTTT. This translates into CASSVLTVSTDTQYF. Complete variable domain (other parts from reference TRBV2 and TRBJ2-3): EPEVTQTPSHQVTQMGQEVILRCVPISNHLYFYWYRQILGQKVEFLVSFYNNEISEKSEIFDDQFSVERPDGSNFTLKIRSTKLEDSAMYFCASSVLTVSTDTQYFGPGTRLTVL.

The chain carries TRBV5-1 and TRBJ1-2; perhaps TRBD1 as D (6 bases). Germline CDR1 reads SGHRS; CDR2 reads YFSETQ. The CDR3 consists of 17 residues. V gave up 0 bases and J gave up 6 bases, with 21 bases separating them. CDR3 nucleotide sequence: TGCGCCAGCAGCTTGGGGTGGGGTAACAGGGAAATGGATGGCTACACCTTC. Its protein is CASSLGWGNREMDGYTF.

CDR3 nucleotide sequence: TGTGCCAGTAGTCGGCCCCTCAGCTCCTACAATGAGCAGTTCTTC. It is translated as CASSRPLSSYNEQFF. This chain uses TRBV19 with TRBJ2-1; no definite D call. Germline lookup yields CDR1 LNHDA and CDR2 SQIVND (reference sequence). The CDR3 totals 15 residues. V dropped 5 bases and J dropped 0 bases, with 11 bases sitting between them.

The CDR3 DNA sequence: TGTGCCAGTAGTCCCGAAACTAAAGAGACCCAGTACTTC. Residues: CASSPETKETQYF. The chain combines TRBV19 with TRBJ2-5; D is uncertain. Trimming stripped 5 bases from V and 3 bases from J, with 10 bases between. The CDR3 sequence is 13 residues long. Germline CDR1 reads LNHDA; CDR2 reads SQIVND (reference sequence).

This clone was observed once. This chain connects TRBV19 to TRBJ2-3; 11 bases are a match to TRBD2. The germline gives CDR1 LNHDA, CDR2 SQIVND (reference sequence). With 7 bases clipped from V and 2 bases from J, the junction kept 8 bases outside the gene matches. This CDR3 is 16 amino acids long. The CDR3 protein is CASTRVAGGDTDTQYF. The CDR3 DNA reads as TGTGCCAGTACTAGGGTAGCGGGAGGGGACACAGATACGCAGTATTTT.

Here the CDR3 reads CASSSLGEQYF. For the CDR3, the DNA is TGTGCCAGCAGCTCCTTGGGGGAGCAGTACTTC. The V call is TRBV7-9, the J call TRBJ2-7; D remains unclear. Trimming shortened V by 4 bases and J by 7 bases, and 8 bases separated the two germline ends. This CDR3 has 11 amino acids. Germline-derived CDR1 and CDR2 are SEHNR and FQNEAQ (reference sequence).

V gene TRBV5-1 combines with J gene TRBJ1-2; possibly TRBD1 for D (5 bases). The germline gives CDR1 SGHRS, CDR2 YFSETQ. This CDR3 has 16 residues. The V end lost 0 bases, the J end lost 1 base, and 13 bases lay between the germline ends. The CDR3 DNA sequence: TGCGCCAGCAGCTTGGAAGGGGAAAGCTTTAACTATGGCTACACCTTC. The encoded protein is CASSLEGESFNYGYTF.

The chain is built from TRBV18 and TRBJ1-4; TRBD1 might be the D (6 bases). The CDR3 is made up of 18 amino acids. The V gene's germline CDR1 is KGHSH and CDR2 LQKENI. Trimming cost V 8 bases and J 6 bases, with 28 bases left between them. This chain's CDR3 is CASATSRGREGFYEKLFF. The CDR3 DNA reads TGTGCCAGCGCGACATCTCGGGGGCGGGAAGGTTTTTATGAAAAACTGTTTTTT.

This clone was found a few times. This chain uses TRBV30 with TRBJ1-5; D uncertain. Germline V gene data show CDR1 as GTSNPN and CDR2 as SVGIG (reference sequence). Trimming cost V 0 bases and J 1 base, with 4 bases left between them. CDR3 length: 13 residues. The CDR3 DNA is TGTGCCTGGAGTGTACAGAGCAATCAGCCCCAGCATTTT. This translates into CAWSVQSNQPQHF.

The V call is TRBV10-2, the J call TRBJ2-7; 11 nucleotides agree with TRBD2. The CDR3 is 15 amino acids. Germline V CDR1 and CDR2: WSHSY, SAAADI. V lost 4 bases to trimming and J lost 4 bases; unmatched junction nucleotides: 6. The CDR3 loop is CASSVPGLAVYEQYF. Written as DNA, the CDR3 is TGCGCCAGCAGTGTACCGGGACTAGCGGTGTACGAGCAGTACTTC.

The genes are TRBV4-2 and TRBJ2-1, with D perhaps matching TRBD1 (6 bases). From germline, CDR1 is LGHNA and CDR2 YNFKEQ. The CDR3 totals 15 residues. V lost 0 bases and J lost 4, with 10 bases in between. The CDR3 nucleotides are TGTGCCAGCAGCCAAGAGGCAGGGACATACAATGAGCAGTTCTTC. Translating it yields CASSQEAGTYNEQFF.

This clone has more than one count but fewer than ten. Germline is not matched at one junction end, which may reflect a read error. The same CDR3 can be traced to other DNA sequences in this sample. The rearrangement joins TRBV7-7 to TRBJ2-1; 7 bases map to TRBD2. CDR3 length: 16 residues. The germline CDR1 and CDR2 sequences are SSHAT and FNYEAQ (reference sequence). This CDR3 is CASSLDGGSSYNEQFF. CDR3 nucleotide sequence: TGTGCTAGCAGCTTAGATGGCGGGAGCTCCTACAATGAGCAGTTCTTC.

This clone was observed a single time. The same CDR3 arises from other DNA sequences in this sample as well. The chain combines TRBV19 with TRBJ1-1, with TRBD1 matching over 7 bases. The CDR3 contains 14 residues. Losses at the gene ends were 3 bases for V and 0 bases for J; bases not matched to a gene: 1. Germline values: CDR1 LNHDA, CDR2 SQIVND (reference sequence). The CDR3 DNA reads as TGTGCCAGTAGTATTGACAGGGTGAACACTGAAGCTTTCTTT. Protein product: CASSIDRVNTEAFF.

J is TRBJ2-7 and V is TRBV27; 9 positions match TRBD2. With V trimmed by 5 bases and J by 3 bases, 8 bases remained unmatched. Germline loops: CDR1 MNHEY, CDR2 SMNVEV (reference sequence). CDR3 length equals 15 residues. CDR3 amino acids: CASSPLGREGYEQYF. Here the CDR3 DNA reads TGTGCCAGCAGTCCCCTGGGGCGGGAGGGCTACGAGCAGTACTTC.

The chain recombines TRBV5-1 with TRBJ2-7; 8 nucleotides align to TRBD2. The V gene end was trimmed by 4 bases and the J gene end by 2 bases; junction bases not matched to a gene: 8. From germline, CDR1 is SGHRS and CDR2 YFSETQ. The CDR3 is 15 amino acids. CDR3 amino acids: CASSPGLATTYEQYF. CDR3 sequence (DNA): TGCGCCAGCAGCCCCGGACTAGCCACGACCTACGAGCAGTACTTC. Complete variable domain (other parts from reference TRBV5-1 and TRBJ2-7): KAGVTQTPRYLIKTRGQQVTLSCSPISGHRSVSWYQQTPGQGLQFLFEYFSETQRNKGNFPGRFSGRQFSNSRSEMNVSTLELGDSALYLCASSPGLATTYEQYFGPGTRLTVT.

The chain couples TRBV6-1 to TRBJ2-2, with a weak D call TRBD1 (5 bases). The germline V gene encodes CDR1 MNHNS and CDR2 SASEGT. The V end lost 5 bases, the J end lost 6 bases, and 7 bases lay between the germline ends. The length of the CDR3 is 12 residues. CDR3 in amino acids: CASSRTPGELFF. The CDR3 DNA reads TGTGCCAGCAGTAGGACACCCGGGGAGCTGTTTTTT.

The chain uses TRBV12-5 and TRBJ2-5; 10 bases line up with TRBD2. Germline CDR1 LGHNT, CDR2 FRNRAP. The J segment lost 5 bases and the V segment lost 1 base, leaving 7 bases of the junction unmatched. The CDR3 spans 16 residues. CDR3 bases: TGTGCTAGTGGTTTGGATATGGGACTAGCGCGGGAGACCCAGTACTTC. Translation gives CASGLDMGLARETQYF.

The gene calls are TRBV13 and TRBJ2-1; no clear D gene. The germline V gene has CDR1 PRHDT and CDR2 FYEKMQ (reference sequence). Trimming stripped 4 bases from V and 9 bases from J, with 16 bases between. The length of the CDR3 is 14 residues. This CDR3 reads CASSSPPATSEQFF. The CDR3 bases are TGTGCCAGCAGCTCCCCCCCCGCAACAAGTGAGCAGTTCTTC.

V usage is TRBV30 and J usage is TRBJ1-1, with 8 bases that match TRBD1. This CDR3 region has 16 residues. The V and J ends lost 4 bases and 1 base, in that order; junction bases with no gene match: 11. Germline V CDR1 and CDR2: GTSNPN, SVGIG (reference sequence). This CDR3 reads CAWKIPGRGQNTEAFF. CDR3 bases: TGTGCCTGGAAAATCCCGGGCAGGGGGCAGAACACTGAAGCTTTCTTT.

The chain uses TRBV6-1 and TRBJ1-5; no definite D call. This CDR3 has 13 amino acids. V shed 3 bases and J shed 6 bases, with 9 bases lying between them. Germline CDR1 is MNHNS and CDR2 is SASEGT. The CDR3 loop is CASSEQLGQPQHF. In nucleotides, the CDR3 is TGTGCCAGCAGTGAGCAGTTAGGTCAGCCCCAGCATTTT.

This chain links TRBV4-1 with TRBJ1-2; D is undetermined. This CDR3 has 16 amino acids. The V and J ends lost 0 bases and 1 base respectively, with 12 bases between them. Per the germline V gene, CDR1 is MGHRA and CDR2 is YSYEKL. The CDR3 nucleotides read TGCGCCAGCAGCCAAGAAGGTCTGGACGGTAACTATGGCTACACCTTC. Its translation is CASSQEGLDGNYGYTF.

This sequence joins TRBV9 and TRBJ2-4, with D possibly being TRBD2 (5 bases). This CDR3 is built from 14 residues. Between the trimmed V and J ends, which lost 3 bases and 1 base, there was a span of 8 bases. Per the germline V gene, CDR1 is SGDLS and CDR2 is YYNGEE. CDR3 nucleotides: TGTGCCAGCAGCGCTAGCTTCGCCAAAAACATTCAGTACTTC. Translation: CASSASFAKNIQYF.